This is a list of T cell receptor beta chains from one sample in a study of blood T cell repertoires in COVID-19. Only in-frame clones appear in the TCRdb table, and some are missing; sequencing was by immunoSEQ multiplex PCR. The top ten hold less than 15% of the sample, which has approximately 180,000 clones, 81% seen once. The sequencing sample was made of peripheral blood. The receptor set was obtained from a woman older than 75 with COVID-19, enrolled during active disease. The CDR3 runs from the conserved cysteine through the conserved F or W. The order of the fields is D gene, J gene, V gene, clone size, CDR3 DNA, CDR3 protein. The D gene is left open where the match is weak. Clone size is shown for a subset of rows, as once, few, many or a class of expanded clone.

. | TRBJ2-3 | TRBV5-1 | . | TGCGCCAGCAGCACTACGGGACATGTTACAGATACGCAGTATTTT | CASSTTGHVTDTQYF
. | TRBJ2-7 | TRBV6-5 | . | TGTGCCAGCAGCCCAAGCGGCTACGAGCAGTACTTC | CASSPSGYEQYF
. | TRBJ1-2 | TRBV27 | once | TGTGCCAGCAGTTTGAACGGAGACTATGGCTACACCTTC | CASSLNGDYGYTF
. | TRBJ2-3 | TRBV4-1 | . | TGCGCCAGCAGCCAACAGGGCCGGGATACGCAGTATTTT | CASSQQGRDTQYF
TRBD2 | TRBJ2-1 | TRBV7-9 | once | TGTGCCAGCACCAATAGCGGGAGGAAGTACAATGAGCAGTTCTTC | CASTNSGRKYNEQFF
TRBD2 | TRBJ2-5 | TRBV5-4 | . | TGTGCCAGCAGCTTGGGTCTAGCGGGGAAGGTCGGTTCGGAGACCCAGTACTTC | CASSLGLAGKVGSETQYF
. | TRBJ1-2 | TRBV29-1 | few | TGCAGCGTTGAATGGAGGGGAGGGGATGGCTACACCTTC | CSVEWRGGDGYTF
TRBD2 | TRBJ2-3 | TRBV5-1 | . | TGCGCCAGCAGCTTGTTCGGGGGGGCCTCAGATACGCAGTATTTT | CASSLFGGASDTQYF
. | TRBJ1-3 | TRBV4-1 | . | TGCGCCAGCAGCCAAAGGAGAGACAGAGCCTCTGGAAACACCATATATTTT | CASSQRRDRASGNTIYF
. | TRBJ1-3 | TRBV9 | . | TGTGCCAGCAGCGATTCAATCTCTGGAAACACCATATATTTT | CASSDSISGNTIYF
. | TRBJ1-5 | TRBV7-2 | . | TGTGCCAGCACCGGGGTAGTTCAGGGGCAGCCCCAGCATTTT | CASTGVVQGQPQHF
TRBD2 | TRBJ2-7 | TRBV3-1/TRBV3-2 | . | TGTGCCAGCAGCCGGCTAGCTTCTAGCGGTGCAGGCGAGCAGTACTTC | CASSRLASSGAGEQYF
. | TRBJ2-3 | TRBV24-1 | . | TGTGCCACCAGTGAGGGGCAGGGCCCGTCGACGCAGTATTTT | CATSEGQGPSTQYF
TRBD2 | TRBJ2-1 | TRBV4-1 | . | TGCGCCAGCAGCCAAACCCTAATAGCGGGAGCCTACAATGAGCAGTTCTTC | CASSQTLIAGAYNEQFF
. | TRBJ1-5 | TRBV19 | . | TGTGCCAGTAGTATAGGGGAGATCAATCAGCCCCAGCATTTT | CASSIGEINQPQHF
. | TRBJ2-3 | TRBV19 | . | TGTGCCAGTAGTATCCCTCATGGGCTATCCACGCAGTATTTT | CASSIPHGLSTQYF
TRBD2 | TRBJ2-3 | TRBV5-4 | . | TGTGCCAGCAGCCCCGGGGGGACCCAGAGCACAGATACGCAGTATTTT | CASSPGGTQSTDTQYF
. | TRBJ1-2 | TRBV10-2 | . | TGCGCCAGCAGTGAGAGGAGGGGCAAGGGGCCGGAAATAAACTATGGCTACACCTTC | CASSERRGKGPEINYGYTF
TRBD1 | TRBJ1-1 | TRBV6-6 | . | TGTGCCAGCAGTGCCCGGACAGGCAACACTGAAGCTTTCTTT | CASSARTGNTEAFF
. | TRBJ1-2 | TRBV6-6 | . | TGTGCCAGCAGTTACTGGGAGAATGGGGGCTACACCTTC | CASSYWENGGYTF
. | TRBJ2-3 | TRBV4-3 | . | TGCGCCAGCAGCCAAGACCCAGGGCCTAGCACAGATACGCAGTATTTT | CASSQDPGPSTDTQYF
TRBD2 | TRBJ2-7 | TRBV6-6 | . | TGTGCCAGCACGGGAGGGGGTGACTACGAGCAGTACTTC | CASTGGGDYEQYF
. | TRBJ2-7 | TRBV28 | many | TGTGCCAGCAGCCCTGGACAGTCCTACGAGCAGTACTTC | CASSPGQSYEQYF
. | TRBJ2-1 | TRBV5-4 | . | TGTGCCAGCAGCTTATCGGACTCGTACAATGAGCAGTTCTTC | CASSLSDSYNEQFF
TRBD1 | TRBJ1-2 | TRBV2 | . | TGTGCCAGCAGTGAAGAGGGGGACAGGGGTAGGAATGGCTACACCTTC | CASSEEGDRGRNGYTF
. | TRBJ2-1 | TRBV7-9 | few | TGTGCCAGCAGCTTAGCGCAGGGATTTACAAATGAGCAGTTCTTC | CASSLAQGFTNEQFF
. | TRBJ1-1 | TRBV28 | . | TGTGCCAGCAGTTCTAGGGGGTTCCGGTTCACTGAAGCTTTCTTT | CASSSRGFRFTEAFF
TRBD1 | TRBJ2-5 | TRBV5-5 | . | TGTGCCAGCAGCACCTCGAGGGGGCGGGTGGAGACCCAGTACTTC | CASSTSRGRVETQYF
. | TRBJ1-4 | TRBV11-3 | . | TGTGCCAGCAGCCCAACCCGGGACATTAATGAAAAACTGTTTTTT | CASSPTRDINEKLFF
. | TRBJ1-2 | TRBV30 | . | TGTGCCTGGAGTGTATCTAGCTATGGCTACACCTTC | CAWSVSSYGYTF
. | TRBJ1-2 | TRBV3-1/TRBV3-2 | . | TGTGCCAGCAGCCAAGGATTTCCAGGGGTAGGAGGCTACACCTTC | CASSQGFPGVGGYTF
TRBD1 | TRBJ1-6 | TRBV10-3 | . | TGTGCCATCAGAACAGACAGGGACGATTCACCCCTCCACTTT | CAIRTDRDDSPLHF
. | TRBJ2-2 | TRBV2 | . | TGTGCCAGCAGTGCTCCCGGGGAGCTGTTTTTT | CASSAPGELFF
TRBD2 | TRBJ2-5 | TRBV27 | . | TGTGCCAGCAGCGGGGCGGGGGGTAAGGGGACCCAGTACTTC | CASSGAGGKGTQYF
. | TRBJ1-5 | TRBV19 | . | TGTGCCAGTAGTGGGCAGGGAATAGGGCCCCAGCATTTT | CASSGQGIGPQHF
TRBD2 | TRBJ2-3 | TRBV15 | . | TGTGCCACCAGCAGAGATAGCGGGACACAAAGCACAGATACGCAGTATTTT | CATSRDSGTQSTDTQYF
TRBD1 | TRBJ1-2 | TRBV28 | once | TGTGCCAGCAGTACGCCCGCGACAGGGACGTATGGCTACACCTTC | CASSTPATGTYGYTF
TRBD1 | TRBJ1-5 | TRBV2 | many | TGTGCCAGCAGGGGGACAGGGGATAGCAATCAGCCCCAGCATTTT | CASRGTGDSNQPQHF
TRBD1 | TRBJ2-3 | TRBV6-1 | once | TGTGCCAGCAGTGATTACAGGGGAACAGATACGCAGTATTTT | CASSDYRGTDTQYF
TRBD1 | TRBJ1-2 | TRBV5-4 | . | TGTGCCAGCAGCCCGCCAGGGGGGAATTATGGCTACACCTTC | CASSPPGGNYGYTF
. | TRBJ1-2 | TRBV5-1 | few | TGCGCCAGCAGCTTGAAGAGACAGGACCCACGCGGCTACACCTTC | CASSLKRQDPRGYTF
. | TRBJ1-1 | TRBV3-1/TRBV3-2 | once | TGTGCCAGCAGCCAAGGTTGGGGGGGAGGCACTGAAGCTTTCTTT | CASSQGWGGGTEAFF
TRBD1 | TRBJ1-2 | TRBV5-4 | . | TGTGCCAGCAGCTTGCGGGACAGGGGGTATGGCTACACCTTC | CASSLRDRGYGYTF
. | TRBJ2-7 | TRBV7-9 | . | TGTGCCAGCAGCTTAGCGACCAGGGGGGTCGAGCAGTACTTC | CASSLATRGVEQYF
TRBD1 | TRBJ1-2 | TRBV27 | . | TGTGCCAGCAGCCTATTGACAGGGGGCCGGAACTATGGCTACACCTTC | CASSLLTGGRNYGYTF
TRBD1 | TRBJ1-2 | TRBV24-1 | few | TGTGCCACCAGTGATTTCGGGGACAGTTCAGACTACACCTTC | CATSDFGDSSDYTF
. | TRBJ1-1 | TRBV3-1/TRBV3-2 | . | TGTGCCAGCAGCCAAGATTACAGGGCCGAGGCTGAAGCTTTCTTT | CASSQDYRAEAEAFF
. | TRBJ2-7 | TRBV5-6 | . | TGTGCCAGCAGCCTTTTAGCCTCACCTACCTACGAGCAGTACTTC | CASSLLASPTYEQYF
. | TRBJ1-2 | TRBV6-1 | . | TGTGCCAGCAGTGAAGCAGACAGTTCTAACTATGGCTACACCTTC | CASSEADSSNYGYTF
TRBD1 | TRBJ1-2 | TRBV15 | few | TGTGCCACCAGCAGAGATAGGGGGCTAGTTGGCTACACCTTC | CATSRDRGLVGYTF
. | TRBJ1-5 | TRBV3-1/TRBV3-2 | few | TGTGCCAGCAGCGCCCGGGACAAGTATCAGCCCCAGCATTTT | CASSARDKYQPQHF
TRBD1 | TRBJ1-5 | TRBV6-2/TRBV6-3 | . | TGTGCCAGCAGCATGGACAGGGGGGAGAACCAGCCCCAGCATTTT | CASSMDRGENQPQHF